This T cell receptor beta chain was captured by sequencing in a study of blood T cells in healthy people across ages. About the research overall: About one barcoded beta molecule was captured per two T cells (by template switching). Study findings and constraints: Per million T cells, the diversity of TCR beta decreased roughly linearly as age advanced.

In its sample, this clonotype was seen a few times. Its specificity is not known. Alongside a J-beta primer mix, a sample-barcoded 5' primer served in a second PCR lasting roughly 7 to 11 cycles. In TCRdb, the 5' RACE reads were re-called with MiXCR into one record per CDR3 protein. The sample gives some 800,000 distinct CDR3 sequences, 25% of which show up once; roughly 3.8% is in the top ten. V was trimmed by 6 bases and J by 10 bases, leaving 19 bases between them. The length of the CDR3 is 15 residues. Germline V gene data show CDR1 as MNHEY and CDR2 as SVGEGT. These data also featured in a second study, about T cells of mothers and their children. That paper states: For each mother, over 8 million TCR beta CDR3 reads were obtained, and for each child, around 3 million.

The specimen was blood. The V and J genes are TRBV6-2 or TRBV6-3 and TRBJ1-6, with D perhaps TRBD1 (6 bases). The TCR was taken from a boy younger than 18 in good health. The CDR3 coding sequence is TGTGCCAGCAGCCGTAACAGGGAGAGGGGATCACCCCTCCACTTT. Protein sequence: CASSRNRERGSPLHF.